These 21 T cell receptor beta chains came from one sample sequenced in a study of cytomegalovirus exposure and HLA in healthy donors. PCR used 60 Vbeta primers and 13 Jbeta primers. Clones were sequenced by immunoSEQ multiplex PCR, and TCRdb holds only the in-frame ones, with some missing. The table includes fewer than 65,000 clones, approximately 80% detected once. The sample comprised PBMCs. These receptor sequences come from a woman in her forties in good health and CMV-seropositive.

J is TRBJ1-5 and V is TRBV7-8; TRBD1 agrees at 8 bases. The CDR3 has 13 amino acids. Germline trimming cut 3 bases from V and 8 bases from J; bases unmatched to any gene: 3. Germline V lookup: CDR1 SGHVS, CDR2 FQNEAQ. The CDR3 reads CASSLDRAEPQHF. The CDR3 coding sequence is TGTGCCAGCAGCTTGGACAGGGCGGAGCCCCAGCATTTT.

The genes are TRBV10-2 and TRBJ2-1; 8 bases line up with TRBD2. The V and J ends lost 4 bases and 3 bases, in that order; junction bases with no gene match: 2. CDR3 size: 14 residues. Germline V gives CDR1 WSHSY, CDR2 SAAADI. CDR3 sequence (DNA): TGCGCCAGCAGTGTGAGCGGGGGCTACAATGAGCAGTTCTTC. It is translated as CASSVSGGYNEQFF.

This clone came up once. This chain joins TRBV4-1 and TRBJ2-7, with D unresolved. V was pared by 1 base and J by 1 base, with 11 bases between. CDR3 length: 15 amino acids. Germline V CDR1 and CDR2: MGHRA, YSYEKL. CDR3 residues: CASSQAWQASYEQYF. The CDR3 DNA is TGCGCCAGCAGCCAAGCTTGGCAGGCGTCCTACGAGCAGTACTTC.

The rearrangement joins TRBV7-9 to TRBJ2-3; 12 bases agree with TRBD2. J lost 3 bases, V lost 9 bases, and 4 bases had no gene match. Germline CDR1 is SEHNR and CDR2 is FQNEAQ (reference sequence). This CDR3 region has 14 residues. The CDR3 loop is CASLAGGRTDTQYF. The CDR3 coding sequence is TGTGCCAGTCTAGCGGGGGGGCGAACAGATACGCAGTATTTT. The complete variable domain, with remaining parts taken from reference TRBV7-9 and TRBJ2-3, reads DTGVSQNPRHKITKRGQNVTFRCDPISEHNRLYWYRQTLGQGPEFLTYFQNEAQLEKSRLLSDRFSAERPKGSFSTLEIQRTEQGDSAMYLCASLAGGRTDTQYFGPGTRLTVL.

This clone showed up just once. The chain links TRBV4-1 to TRBJ2-7; 7 nucleotides line up with TRBD1. CDR3 size: 15 residues. Unmatched junction bases numbered 6, after V lost 2 bases and J lost 2 bases. Germline values: CDR1 MGHRA, CDR2 YSYEKL. CDR3 sequence: CASSQTGTAPYEQYF. The CDR3 DNA follows: TGCGCCAGCAGCCAAACCGGGACAGCCCCCTACGAGCAGTACTTC.

This chain joins TRBV6-1 and TRBJ1-2; D gene ambiguous. CDR1 and CDR2 from the germline V gene are MNHNS and SASEGT. Trimming left V 3 bases short and J 1 base short, with 9 bases between. This CDR3 has 14 residues. In nucleotides, the CDR3 is TGTGCCAGCAGTGACACACCGAATAACTATGGCTACACCTTC. Its translation is CASSDTPNNYGYTF.

The chain has TRBV5-6 and TRBJ2-2, with TRBD2 matching 10 bases. The CDR3 has 14 residues. CDR1 and CDR2 from the germline V gene are SGHDT and YYEEEE. After removal of 5 bases from V and 5 bases from J, the junction contained 3 bases not matched to a gene. CDR3 DNA: TGTGCCAGCAGGCTACTAGCGGGGACCGGGGAGCTGTTTTTT. It encodes CASRLLAGTGELFF.

The gene calls are TRBV19 and TRBJ1-6; no firm D call. V shed 6 bases and J shed 7 bases, with 16 bases lying between them. In germline, CDR1 is LNHDA, CDR2 SQIVND (reference sequence). The CDR3 covers 15 residues. CDR3 region: CASRKDILPNSPLHF. The CDR3 bases are TGTGCCAGTAGAAAAGACATCCTACCCAATTCACCCCTCCACTTT.

The chain combines TRBV5-1 with TRBJ2-7; possibly TRBD1 for D (6 bases). Germline CDR1 SGHRS, CDR2 YFSETQ. V was pared by 4 bases and J by 2 bases, with 10 bases between. CDR3 length: 13 residues. For the CDR3, the DNA is TGCGCCAGCAGCGAGGACAGACCCTACGAGCAGTACTTC. Translating it yields CASSEDRPYEQYF.

This chain uses TRBV7-9 with TRBJ2-2, with D possibly TRBD2 on 5 matching bases. Germline CDR1 SEHNR, CDR2 FQNEAQ (reference sequence). CDR3 length: 14 amino acids. Trimming shortened V by 5 bases and J by 2 bases, and 9 bases separated the two germline ends. The CDR3 sequence: CASSPGINTGELFF. The CDR3 DNA sequence: TGTGCCAGCAGCCCGGGAATTAACACCGGGGAGCTGTTTTTT.

The table lists this clone with a few counts. The rearrangement joins TRBV11-3 to TRBJ2-1; D is ambiguous. Germline V lookup: CDR1 SGHNT, CDR2 YENEEA. The CDR3 length is 15 residues. V lost 6 bases and J 0 bases, leaving 12 bases between the germline ends. In DNA form, the CDR3 reads TGTGCCAGCAGTTTCGGTCCGAGCTCCTACAATGAGCAGTTCTTC. Its protein is CASSFGPSSYNEQFF.

The chain employs TRBV4-1 and TRBJ1-5; D not resolved. Trimming pared 1 base from V and 0 bases from J, leaving 10 bases between. Germline V lookup: CDR1 MGHRA, CDR2 YSYEKL. The CDR3 contains 16 residues. CDR3 sequence (DNA): TGCGCCAGCAGCCAAGTTGGGCGATATAGCAATCAGCCCCAGCATTTT. Translation: CASSQVGRYSNQPQHF.

The J gene is TRBJ1-1, the V gene TRBV7-2; perhaps TRBD1 as D (5 bases). Trimming cost V 1 base and J 4 bases, with 7 bases left between them. The CDR3 is 13 residues long. CDR1 and CDR2 (germline): SGHTA, FQGNSA. The chain's CDR3 is CASSLGRATEAFF. The CDR3 bases are TGTGCCAGCAGCTTAGGCAGGGCCACTGAAGCTTTCTTT.

V is TRBV27 and J is TRBJ2-7; D gene uncertain. Trimming removed 4 bases from V and 3 bases from J, with 4 bases in between. Germline CDR1 is MNHEY and CDR2 is SMNVEV (reference sequence). This CDR3 is built from 11 residues. The chain's CDR3 is CASSSGYEQYF. CDR3 DNA sequence: TGTGCCAGCAGTTCCGGCTACGAGCAGTACTTC.

The chain uses TRBV7-2 and TRBJ1-1; the D is unclear. Per the germline V gene, CDR1 is SGHTA and CDR2 is FQGNSA. With 10 bases removed from V and 2 bases from J, the gap between germline ends came to 17 bases. This CDR3 region has 14 residues. The CDR3 sequence: CATRAVTTNTEAFF. In DNA form, the CDR3 reads TGTGCCACGCGGGCCGTCACAACCAACACTGAAGCTTTCTTT.

The J gene is TRBJ2-5, the V gene TRBV5-4; D is ambiguous. CDR3 length equals 16 residues. CDR1 and CDR2 from the germline V gene are SGHNT and YYREEE (reference sequence). V dropped 2 bases and J dropped 1 base, with 15 bases sitting between them. The CDR3 spells CASSLSPPSRQETQYF. DNA of the CDR3: TGTGCCAGCAGCTTATCCCCCCCAAGCCGCCAAGAGACCCAGTACTTC.

This chain links TRBV19 with TRBJ2-1, with TRBD2 matching over 8 bases. The junction had 16 bases not matched to a gene; V was cut back by 7 bases and J by 5 bases. The length of the CDR3 is 17 residues. Germline V lookup: CDR1 LNHDA, CDR2 SQIVND (reference sequence). The CDR3 here is CASMPQSVSGTHNEQFF. The CDR3 DNA follows: TGTGCCAGTATGCCCCAGTCTGTTAGCGGGACTCACAATGAGCAGTTCTTC.

In nucleotides, the CDR3 is TGTGCCAGCAGCTTGGACAGGGGGCACCACTATGGCTACACCTTC. Translating gives CASSLDRGHHYGYTF. The chain joins TRBV5-4 to TRBJ1-2; the match to TRBD1 covers 9 bases. CDR3 length: 15 amino acids. The ends lost 0 bases at V and 3 bases at J; junction bases unmatched: 3. In germline, CDR1 is SGHNT, CDR2 YYREEE (reference sequence).

The rearrangement joins TRBV18 to TRBJ2-7, with TRBD1 matching 7 bases. Germline V lookup: CDR1 KGHSH, CDR2 LQKENI. J lost 0 bases, V lost 3 bases, and 11 bases had no gene match. The CDR3 spans 17 residues. The CDR3 loop is CASSPTSGQRGSYEQYF. CDR3 coding DNA: TGTGCCAGCTCACCGACCTCGGGACAGAGAGGCTCCTACGAGCAGTACTTC.

The chain carries TRBV7-9 and TRBJ1-1; the match to TRBD1 covers 7 bases. V gave up 5 bases and J gave up 3 bases; unmatched junction bases: 3. Germline V gene lookup returns CDR1 SEHNR and CDR2 FQNEAQ (reference sequence). The CDR3 has 13 amino acids. The CDR3 bases are TGTGCCAGCAGCCCCAGGGGGGACACTGAAGCTTTCTTT. This encodes CASSPRGDTEAFF. Full variable domain (outside the CDR3, taken from reference TRBV7-9 and TRBJ1-1): DTGVSQNPRHKITKRGQNVTFRCDPISEHNRLYWYRQTLGQGPEFLTYFQNEAQLEKSRLLSDRFSAERPKGSFSTLEIQRTEQGDSAMYLCASSPRGDTEAFFGQGTRLTVV.

In DNA, the CDR3 is TGTGCCAGCAGCTTGAAGCGGGGGGTCACAGATACGCAGTATTTT. It codes for CASSLKRGVTDTQYF. The chain combines TRBV5-6 with TRBJ2-3; TRBD2 agrees at 9 bases. Germline V gives CDR1 SGHDT, CDR2 YYEEEE. This CDR3 comprises 15 residues. The V gene end was trimmed by 1 base and the J gene end by 2 bases; junction bases not matched to a gene: 2.